These 6 T cell receptor beta chains came from one sample sequenced in a study of human T cells and chemical hapten exposure. TCRdb reanalysed the RACE reads using MiXCR and keeps one entry per CDR3 protein. Among 300,000 to 400,000 distinct CDR3 sequences, around 5.5% were seen once, and the ten largest hold around 2.6%. Sample time point: pre-sensitization, week 0. Sample treatment: therapeutic diphenylcyclopropenone sensitization with weekly scalp DPC. This specimen was whole blood, taken in connection with sensitization to the hapten diphenylcyclopropenone (DPC). These receptors all stem from a woman in her forties or fifties with alopecia areata. Some clones in this sample may be carry-over from other donors' samples.

This rearrangement joins TRBV7-8 to TRBJ2-5; the D gene could be TRBD1 or TRBD2 (5 bases each). This CDR3 region has 13 residues. Germline CDR1 SGHVS, CDR2 FQNEAQ. V gave up 8 bases and J gave up 2 bases, with 12 bases separating them. The CDR3 loop reads CASGSGQQETQYF. The CDR3 coding sequence is TGTGCCAGCGGCTCGGGGCAGCAAGAGACCCAGTACTTC.

This clonotype was seen repeatedly, ten times or more. The chain combines TRBV11-2 with TRBJ1-1; D is perhaps TRBD1 (6 bases). CDR3 size: 14 residues. V lost 1 base and J 3 bases, leaving 9 bases between the germline ends. Germline assignment: CDR1 SGHAT and CDR2 FQNNGV. The CDR3 region is CASSLAGVDTEAFF. In nucleotides, the CDR3 is TGTGCCAGCAGCTTAGCAGGGGTTGACACTGAAGCTTTCTTT.

The V gene is TRBV28, the J gene TRBJ2-7; possible D gene TRBD1, 6 bases. From germline, CDR1 is MDHEN and CDR2 SYDVKM. This CDR3 spans 13 amino acids. Trimming shortened V by 6 bases and J by 4 bases, and 13 bases separated the two germline ends. The CDR3 DNA sequence: TGTGCCAGCAGCCCCTCAGACAGGTACGAGCAGTACTTC. Translation: CASSPSDRYEQYF. Full variable domain (rest looked up from reference TRBV28 and TRBJ2-7): DVKVTQSSRYLVKRTGEKVFLECVQDMDHENMFWYRQDPGLGLRLIYFSYDVKMKEKGDIPEGYSVSREKKERFSLILESASTNQTSMYLCASSPSDRYEQYFGPGTRLTVT.

As concerns this clonotype: A much larger clone is a single base away; this may be a read error. The chain recombines TRBV7-8 with TRBJ1-5; D not resolved. V shed 1 base and J shed 7 bases, with 14 bases lying between them. Germline V lookup: CDR1 SGHVS, CDR2 FQNEAQ. This CDR3 has 15 residues. The CDR3 protein is CASSLDGSLAQPQHF. CDR3 in DNA: TGTGCCAGCAGCTTAGACGGCAGTCTGGCCCAGCCCCAGCATTTT.

This clonotype was observed at least ten times. This chain uses TRBV29-1 with TRBJ2-2, with D perhaps TRBD2 (5 bases). V was shortened by 7 bases and J by 2 bases, with 11 bases between the two germline ends. This CDR3 contains 13 residues. Germline CDR1 reads SQVTM; CDR2 reads ANQGSEA. The CDR3 loop is CSAEDPNTGELFF. CDR3 coding DNA: TGCAGCGCGGAGGACCCAAACACCGGGGAGCTGTTTTTT.

This clonotype was counted ten times or more. The J gene is TRBJ2-3, the V gene TRBV24-1; possibly TRBD1 for D (5 bases). Germline CDR1 reads KGHDR; CDR2 reads SFDVKD. The CDR3 loop spans 15 amino acids. Trimming removed 0 bases at V and 2 bases at J, with 8 bases between. CDR3 bases: TGTGCCACCAGTGATTTGAACAGGAACACAGATACGCAGTATTTT. This translates into CATSDLNRNTDTQYF.